This T cell receptor beta chain was sequenced for a study of T cell repertoires in cytomegalovirus infection. In the study overall: Public TCR beta signatures provided an indication of both CMV infection and a matching HLA type. Findings of the study overall: Ex vivo, HLA-C-restricted CMV-specific TCR beta clonotypes prevailed over the rest of the response. Frequencies of public TCR beta families were cumulated, and this identified carriers of CMV plus the relevant HLA.

MiXCR, applied by TCRdb to the reads, yields one record per CDR3 protein. This table has some 400,000 distinct CDR3 sequences, 18% appearing once. This clonotype was picked up a small number of times. Its specificity is not known. Between the trimmed V and J ends, which lost 9 bases and 0 bases, there was a span of 15 bases. The CDR3 has 15 amino acids. Germline V gene sequence: CDR1 SNHLY, CDR2 FYNNEI. The chain combines TRBV2 with TRBJ2-1; TRBD1 might be the D (6 bases). Sequencing was done on a sample of PBMCs. This receptor was taken from a human donor in good health (CMV status not recorded). Some clones in this sample may be carry-over from other donors' samples. In DNA form, the CDR3 reads TGTGCCAGTGATCAGGGGCCCAGCTCCTACAATGAGCAGTTCTTC. Translating it yields CASDQGPSSYNEQFF.